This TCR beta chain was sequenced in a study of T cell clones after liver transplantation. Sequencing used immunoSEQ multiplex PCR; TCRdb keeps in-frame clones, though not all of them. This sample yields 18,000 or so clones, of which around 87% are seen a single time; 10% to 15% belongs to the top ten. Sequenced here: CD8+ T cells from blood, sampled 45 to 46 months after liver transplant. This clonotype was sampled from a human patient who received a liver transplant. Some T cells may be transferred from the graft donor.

CDR3 DNA sequence: TGTGCCAGCAGCTTATCAGAGGGCCTGGACACTGAAGCTTTCTTT. This translates into CASSLSEGLDTEAFF. The rearrangement joins TRBV7-6 to TRBJ1-1; D gene uncertain. Trimming pared 2 bases from V and 3 bases from J, leaving 13 bases between. The length of the CDR3 is 15 residues. CDR1 is SGHVS and CDR2 is FNYEAQ in the germline V gene.